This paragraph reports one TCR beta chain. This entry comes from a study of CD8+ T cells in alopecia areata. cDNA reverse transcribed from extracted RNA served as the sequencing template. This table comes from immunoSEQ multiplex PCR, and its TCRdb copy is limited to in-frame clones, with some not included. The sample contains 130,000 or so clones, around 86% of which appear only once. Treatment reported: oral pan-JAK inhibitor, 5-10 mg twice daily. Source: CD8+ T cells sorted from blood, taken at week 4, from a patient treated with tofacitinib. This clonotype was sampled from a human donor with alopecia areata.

The CDR3 DNA is TGTGCCACCACCCTGAGACAGATAACTAACACCGGGGAGCTGTTTTTT. This encodes CATTLRQITNTGELFF. The genes are TRBV15 and TRBJ2-2; the D gene is possibly TRBD1 (5 bases). Trimming cost V 7 bases and J 2 bases, with 17 bases left between them. CDR1 LNHNV and CDR2 YYDKDF come from the germline V gene (reference sequence). CDR3 length: 16 residues.